This is a list of T cell receptor beta chains from one sample in a study of blood T cell repertoires in COVID-19. TCRdb keeps only in-frame clones here, not all; method: immunoSEQ multiplex PCR. The sample lists approximately 270,000 clones; approximately 85% were seen once. Sequenced sample: peripheral blood. Receptors originate from a woman aged 65 to 85 with acute or convalescent COVID-19. Each CDR3 is given with its conserved first and last residue. D genes are given only for firm matches. Size is omitted from some rows. Given values are once, few, many or a class for expanded clones.

cdr3_nt	cdr3_aa	d_call	j_call	clone_size	v_call
TGTGCCAGCAGGGGGGCTTCCTATAATTCACCCCTCCACTTT	CASRGASYNSPLHF	.	TRBJ1-6	once	TRBV2
TGCGCCAGCAGCCCAGGGACAGGGGGCGGGGAGCAGTTCTTC	CASSPGTGGGEQFF	TRBD1	TRBJ2-1	once	TRBV5-1
TGTGCCTGGAGTCGGGACAGCTCTGAAGCTTTCTTT	CAWSRDSSEAFF	TRBD1	TRBJ1-1	few	TRBV30
TGCAGCGTTGTCGGTTCGGGGGTCGGAAACACCATATATTTT	CSVVGSGVGNTIYF	.	TRBJ1-3	.	TRBV29-1
TGTGCCAGCAGCGCTCGGGACACGGCTAATTCACCCCTCCACTTT	CASSARDTANSPLHF	.	TRBJ1-6	.	TRBV6-5
TGTGCCAGCAGGAAACAGGGGTGGACTGAAGCTTTCTTT	CASRKQGWTEAFF	TRBD1	TRBJ1-1	.	TRBV12-3/TRBV12-4
TGTGCCAGCAGCTTAGGACAGGGATATGAAAAACTGTTTTTT	CASSLGQGYEKLFF	TRBD1	TRBJ1-4	.	TRBV7-9
TGTGCCAGCAGCTTAGCCGACAGGGTACCAGTGACGCAGTATTTT	CASSLADRVPVTQYF	TRBD1	TRBJ2-3	.	TRBV7-2
TGTGCCACCCGTGGGTACAGGGGTACAGATACGCAGTATTTT	CATRGYRGTDTQYF	TRBD1	TRBJ2-3	.	TRBV19
TGTGCCAGCACGACCGGGGGTGCAAATGAGCAGTTCTTC	CASTTGGANEQFF	.	TRBJ2-1	.	TRBV6-5
TGTGCCAGCAGTGAAGCGGAGGCCTCAGGAAACACCATATATTTT	CASSEAEASGNTIYF	.	TRBJ1-3	.	TRBV2
TGTGCCATCAGTAACAGGGGATTCTCAAATGAGCAGTTCTTC	CAISNRGFSNEQFF	TRBD1	TRBJ2-1	.	TRBV10-3
TGTGCCAGTAACGGGGCGAGGAACGGAGGGTTAGGCTATGGCTACACCTTC	CASNGARNGGLGYGYTF	.	TRBJ1-2	.	TRBV19
TGTGCCATCAGTGATAGCGCCAGGGAGACCCAGTACTTC	CAISDSARETQYF	.	TRBJ2-5	.	TRBV10-3
TGTGCCAGCAGCCTAAGACAGGGTTTGAGCTCTGGGGCCAACGTCCTGACTTTC	CASSLRQGLSSGANVLTF	TRBD1	TRBJ2-6	.	TRBV5-8
TGCGCCAGCAGCTTGGGGGGCGGTAACACTGAAGCTTTCTTT	CASSLGGGNTEAFF	.	TRBJ1-1	.	TRBV5-1
TGTGCCAGCAGCAGCCTAGGGCCAGGGGTGGATACGCAGTATTTT	CASSSLGPGVDTQYF	.	TRBJ2-3	once	TRBV7-2
TGTGCCAGCAGCCCGCAGGGGTTTTGGGATACGCAGTATTTT	CASSPQGFWDTQYF	.	TRBJ2-3	.	TRBV14
TGTGCCAGCAGCCCCGACCCGACAGGGAACACTGAAGCTTTCTTT	CASSPDPTGNTEAFF	.	TRBJ1-1	.	TRBV9
TGTGCCAGCAGTCGTGGGGGCAGGACCTATGGCTACACCTTC	CASSRGGRTYGYTF	.	TRBJ1-2	.	TRBV28
TGTGCCAGTAGTATCGGTGGCAGGCAATTCTATAATTCACCCCTCCACTTT	CASSIGGRQFYNSPLHF	.	TRBJ1-6	.	TRBV19
TGTGCCAGCAGTTACGGGGACTTTCTAAGGGGCTATGGCTACACCTTC	CASSYGDFLRGYGYTF	.	TRBJ1-2	.	TRBV6-5
TGTGCCAGCTCAATAGGACAGGATAACTATGGCTACACCTTC	CASSIGQDNYGYTF	TRBD1	TRBJ1-2	.	TRBV18
TGTGCCAGTAGTCCCGGGACAGCAAATGAAAAACTGTTTTTT	CASSPGTANEKLFF	TRBD1	TRBJ1-4	.	TRBV19
TGTGCCAGCAGTTCCAGACTCGATTCGAATGAAAAACTGTTTTTT	CASSSRLDSNEKLFF	.	TRBJ1-4	.	TRBV2
TGTGCCGCACAGGGGAACACCGGGGAGCTGTTTTTT	CAAQGNTGELFF	.	TRBJ2-2	.	TRBV6-1
TGTGCCAGCAGCCAGTCTGGACTAGCGGAGGAGCTGTTTTTT	CASSQSGLAEELFF	TRBD2	TRBJ2-2	.	TRBV3-1/TRBV3-2
TGTGCCAGCAGCCGACGGGGTGGTGGGACTGAAGCTTTCTTT	CASSRRGGGTEAFF	.	TRBJ1-1	.	TRBV5-6
TGCAGCGCTTCGACAGGGACGGAGTATGGCTACACCTTC	CSASTGTEYGYTF	TRBD1	TRBJ1-2	.	TRBV29-1
TGTGCCAGCAGCTTGGAAATAATTATCGGGGTACGGGAGACCCAGTACTTC	CASSLEIIIGVRETQYF	.	TRBJ2-5	.	TRBV5-6
TGTGCCAGCATCCGGGACAAAACAAACACCGGGGAGCTGTTTTTT	CASIRDKTNTGELFF	.	TRBJ2-2	.	TRBV2
TGTGCCAGTAGTATAGATCAGGAGACCCAGTACTTC	CASSIDQETQYF	.	TRBJ2-5	.	TRBV19
TGTGCCAGCAGCTCACAGGGGGTCAACACTGAAGCTTTCTTT	CASSSQGVNTEAFF	TRBD1	TRBJ1-1	few	TRBV7-8
TGTGCCAGCAGTTCAGGGGGGACTCTCTCTGGCTACACCTTC	CASSSGGTLSGYTF	TRBD1	TRBJ1-2	.	TRBV7-9
TGTGCCAGCAGCTTGTCCGGGGGCACCGGGGAGCTGTTTTTT	CASSLSGGTGELFF	.	TRBJ2-2	once	TRBV7-9
TGTGCCAGCAGCCCACACATGGGGGGTTTTACCGGGGAGCTGTTTTTT	CASSPHMGGFTGELFF	.	TRBJ2-2	.	TRBV7-9
TGTGCCAGCAGCACCCCACTAGCGGGGGGCACAGATACGCAGTATTTT	CASSTPLAGGTDTQYF	TRBD2	TRBJ2-3	.	TRBV5-4
TGTGCCAGCTCATCCGACAGGACGAAGGGAAACACCATATATTTT	CASSSDRTKGNTIYF	.	TRBJ1-3	.	TRBV18
TGTGCCAGCAGCTCCATCGGAGCGGGGGGAAGTGAGACCCAGTACTTC	CASSSIGAGGSETQYF	TRBD2	TRBJ2-5	.	TRBV11-2
TGTGCCAGCAGCTTAGATAAGGGGCGGAACACTGAAGCTTTCTTT	CASSLDKGRNTEAFF	.	TRBJ1-1	.	TRBV11-2
TGTGCCAGCAGTTACCCCGACAGGAGATCTTTCTTT	CASSYPDRRSFF	.	TRBJ1-1	.	TRBV6-9
TGTGCCAGCAGCCGTCCCTCAAGGAGCGGTAATGAAAAACTGTTTTTT	CASSRPSRSGNEKLFF	.	TRBJ1-4	.	TRBV6-2/TRBV6-3
TGTGCCAGCAGTATCCTCCGAGCGGGCTCAACCTACAATGAGCAGTTCTTC	CASSILRAGSTYNEQFF	.	TRBJ2-1	.	TRBV7-8
TGTGCCAGCCAGGGCTCTGGAAACACCATATATTTT	CASQGSGNTIYF	.	TRBJ1-3	.	TRBV12-3/TRBV12-4
TGTGCCAGCTCGGTTGCGGGGAACGGGCCAGAGACCCAGTACTTC	CASSVAGNGPETQYF	.	TRBJ2-5	.	TRBV2
TGTGCCAGCACCCTCGCTGAAGATAGCAATGAGCAGTTCTTC	CASTLAEDSNEQFF	.	TRBJ2-1	.	TRBV13
TGCGCCAGCAGCTTGAGTACAGGGCCAGAAACTGAAGCTTTCTTT	CASSLSTGPETEAFF	.	TRBJ1-1	.	TRBV5-1